Following are 16 T cell receptor beta chains from one sample sequenced in a study of T cells in localized non-small cell lung cancer. The assay was immunoSEQ multiplex PCR, and TCRdb's table has in-frame clones only and misses some. Of approximately 35,000 clones listed, 90% are singletons. Material: peripheral blood, obtained before any cancer treatment. The receptors here all came from a man aged 35 to 70 with stage I lung adenocarcinoma.

The V gene is TRBV29-1, the J gene TRBJ1-1, with D tentatively TRBD1 (5 bases). Trimming left V 4 bases short and J 0 bases short, with 9 bases between. Per the germline V gene, CDR1 is SQVTM and CDR2 is ANQGSEA. The CDR3 sequence is 13 residues long. The CDR3 region is CSVVRTMNTEAFF. The CDR3 DNA sequence: TGCAGCGTTGTCCGGACAATGAACACTGAAGCTTTCTTT.

The rearrangement joins TRBV5-1 to TRBJ2-1; D is possibly TRBD1 or TRBD2 (6 bases each). The CDR3 totals 15 residues. Germline V gives CDR1 SGHRS, CDR2 YFSETQ. Trimming pared 1 base from V and 4 bases from J, leaving 12 bases between. The CDR3 nucleotides read TGCGCCAGCAGCTTGTCCGGGGGCCCGTACAATGAGCAGTTCTTC. This sequence encodes CASSLSGGPYNEQFF.

V and J are TRBV13 and TRBJ1-6; D might be TRBD1 (5 bases). Germline loops: CDR1 PRHDT, CDR2 FYEKMQ (reference sequence). CDR3 length: 12 residues. Trimming stripped 2 bases from V and 14 bases from J, with 10 bases between. The CDR3 loop is CASSLKGKTLHF. The CDR3 DNA reads as TGTGCCAGCAGCTTAAAGGGGAAAACCCTCCACTTT.

The chain joins TRBV5-4 to TRBJ2-5, with 7 bases that match TRBD2. In germline, CDR1 is SGHNT, CDR2 YYREEE (reference sequence). The ends lost 4 bases at V and 2 bases at J; junction bases unmatched: 5. The CDR3 totals 14 residues. The CDR3 loop reads CASSPGLTQETQYF. The CDR3 nucleotides are TGTGCCAGCAGCCCGGGACTAACACAAGAGACCCAGTACTTC.

The chain has TRBV11-3 and TRBJ2-3; the D gene is possibly TRBD2 (6 bases). Germline V gene data show CDR1 as SGHNT and CDR2 as YENEEA. The V gene lost 4 bases and the J gene lost 1 base, with 12 bases spanning the gap. The CDR3 consists of 15 residues. CDR3 protein: CASSSEGGGTDTQYF. CDR3 DNA: TGTGCCAGCAGCTCGGAGGGCGGGGGCACAGATACGCAGTATTTT.

The chain uses TRBV4-1 and TRBJ2-7; D uncertain. V lost 0 bases to trimming and J lost 3 bases, with 9 bases between them. In germline, CDR1 is MGHRA, CDR2 YSYEKL. The CDR3 has 14 amino acids. Here the CDR3 DNA reads TGCGCCAGCAGCCAAGATCCATCAGACTACGAGCAGTACTTC. Its protein is CASSQDPSDYEQYF.

The V gene is TRBV27, the J gene TRBJ2-5, with TRBD2 as a possible D gene (6 bases). The J call may be in error: the DNA end matches TRBJ2-7 better. In germline, CDR1 is MNHEY, CDR2 SMNVEV (reference sequence). The CDR3 loop spans 15 amino acids. In nucleotides, the CDR3 is TGTGCCAGCAGTTTAGGCGGGGTTGGCTCCTACGAGCAGTACTTC. Translating it yields CASSLGGVGSYEQYF.

CDR3 DNA sequence: TGTGCCAGCAGTCCAGGGGGCACTGAAGCTTTCTTT. Protein: CASSPGGTEAFF. This chain joins TRBV6-5 and TRBJ1-1; 7 bases map to TRBD1. With V trimmed by 5 bases and J by 4 bases, 1 base remained unmatched. Germline V CDR1 and CDR2: MNHEY, SVGAGI. CDR3 length: 12 amino acids.

In nucleotides, the CDR3 is TGTGCCAGCTCACACGGACAGTACGAGCAGTACTTC. It specifies CASSHGQYEQYF. The chain is built from TRBV18 and TRBJ2-7; maybe TRBD1 (6 bases). Germline CDR1 KGHSH, CDR2 LQKENI. Trimming left V 4 bases short and J 4 bases short, with 8 bases between. The CDR3 runs to 12 residues.

This clone has just a few counts. V usage is TRBV2 and J usage is TRBJ1-4; a possible D gene is TRBD1 (5 bases). Germline lookup yields CDR1 SNHLY and CDR2 FYNNEI. Trimming took 1 base from V and 8 from J, leaving 14 bases between them. The CDR3 extends over 15 amino acids. The CDR3 protein is CASSEDPGAAEKLFF. CDR3 coding DNA: TGTGCCAGCAGTGAAGACCCCGGGGCCGCCGAAAAACTGTTTTTT.

This chain joins TRBV11-2 and TRBJ1-1, with no clear D. CDR3 length: 13 residues. Trimming pared 3 bases from V and 2 bases from J, leaving 7 bases between. Germline loops: CDR1 SGHAT, CDR2 FQNNGV. The CDR3: CASSLVDNTEAFF. The CDR3 DNA sequence: TGTGCCAGCAGCTTGGTGGATAACACTGAAGCTTTCTTT. Full variable domain (outside the CDR3, taken from reference TRBV11-2 and TRBJ1-1): EAGVAQSPRYKIIEKRQSVAFWCNPISGHATLYWYQQILGQGPKLLIQFQNNGVVDDSQLPKDRFSAERLKGVDSTLKIQPAKLEDSAVYLCASSLVDNTEAFFGQGTRLTVV.

This chain links TRBV11-2 with TRBJ1-1, with D perhaps matching TRBD1 (6 bases). CDR3 length: 18 residues. The V and J ends lost 1 base and 3 bases respectively, with 21 bases between them. Germline CDR1 reads SGHAT; CDR2 reads FQNNGV. The CDR3 DNA is TGTGCCAGCAGCTTAGCTTTTCGGGGGGCGTTTATTGACACTGAAGCTTTCTTT. Its protein product is CASSLAFRGAFIDTEAFF.

V and J are TRBV4-1 and TRBJ2-7; tentative D call: TRBD1 (5 bases). V was cut by 0 bases and J by 2 bases, with 11 bases left in between. The CDR3 spans 15 residues. CDR1 and CDR2 (germline): MGHRA, YSYEKL. CDR3 DNA: TGCGCCAGCAGCCAAGATGTTGGGGCCCCCTACGAGCAGTACTTC. Translated: CASSQDVGAPYEQYF.

The chain couples TRBV10-2 to TRBJ1-6, with TRBD1 matching over 9 bases. Looked up from germline, CDR1 is WSHSY and CDR2 is SAAADI. The CDR3 runs 17 residues. V lost 7 bases, J lost 7 bases, and 14 bases stayed unmatched. CDR3 coding DNA: TGCGCCAGCACCGGACAAGGGTACAGGGGGCCGAATTCACCCCTCCACTTT. Its translation: CASTGQGYRGPNSPLHF.

The V and J genes are TRBV6-1 and TRBJ2-2; D is ambiguous. Germline V gene lookup returns CDR1 MNHNS and CDR2 SASEGT. V was shortened by 8 bases and J by 3 bases, with 7 bases between the two germline ends. The CDR3 length is 12 residues. CDR3 region: CASWSDTGELFF. CDR3 DNA: TGTGCCAGCTGGAGTGACACCGGGGAGCTGTTTTTT.

The J gene is TRBJ2-2, the V gene TRBV7-7; D not certain. This CDR3 is 14 amino acids long. CDR1 and CDR2 from the germline V gene are SSHAT and FNYEAQ (reference sequence). V was cut by 5 bases and J by 1 base, with 8 bases left in between. The CDR3 reads CASSPGMNTGELFF. Written as DNA, the CDR3 is TGTGCCAGCAGCCCTGGGATGAACACCGGGGAGCTGTTTTTT.